This T cell receptor beta chain emerged from a study of cytomegalovirus exposure and HLA in healthy donors (dated by TCRdb to about 2017). In terms of the full investigation: An earlier analysis of 550 to 700 of the donors reported about 290 Gb of sequence data and about 100 million unique TCR beta sequences from about 180 million T cells. Every repertoire in the discovery cohort had been generated on one and the same sequencing platform. An early release that covered roughly 600 HLA-typed donors contained approximately 290 gigabases of sequencing data and 85 million to 100 million unique TCR sequences. Typing coverage differed by locus: A, B, C, DRB1 and DQB1 were typed in roughly 620-640 donors, DQA1 in about 560, DPA1 in approximately 600, and DPB1 in 450 to 490. Among 398 genotyped donors of the cohort, an average of roughly 230,000 unique TCR beta nucleotide sequences was sequenced per donor, of which roughly 18% were non-productive. Roughly 5 DR-DQ haplotypes were handled as single units for association and clustering, since linkage in the cohort was strong. Along with the approximately 600-subject first cohort, a separate validation cohort of around 120 different subjects was used. High-throughput TCR immunosequencing, statistical association of individual TCRs with disease status, and machine learning were combined to predict cytomegalovirus infection status. The T cell repertoires of under 700 subjects were profiled by immunosequencing and related to cytomegalovirus serostatus. Class I and class II HLA loci were covered by the typing at four-digit resolution. A later analysis re-analyzed previously published TCR beta repertoires from 600 to 850 donors and added high-resolution HLA genotyping to study TCR occurrence patterns. Among the roughly 370 genotyped donors, approximately 76% belonged to the genetic ancestry cluster associated with self-reported Caucasian donors. To decide whether each TCR beta V gene segment behaved as functional or pseudogenic, an earlier analysis of some 570 of the donors relied on high-throughput TCR beta sequencing. The study aimed to test whether cataloging public T cell receptors could reveal signatures of past pathogen exposure. Rather than using new phenotypic data, the later analysis identified candidate immune exposures from TCR beta sequences and from how often those sequences occurred across donors. Donor age, sex, ethnicity and CMV serostatus were compiled together with the repertoire data. In a later genetic analysis, genome-wide SNP genotypes for about three fifths of the roughly 670 donors were used, and that subset was treated as a discovery cohort. What the research found in general, with its limitations: Sequencing depth was assumed to be roughly uniform across donors in the presence/absence analyses, though that assumption may not hold. In this cohort, only TCR beta chains were sequenced, and detectable features were limited by the absence of alpha or paired-chain data. In vitro tests confirmed that a few of the cytomegalovirus-associated TCR beta chains recognize cytomegalovirus antigens. It was suggested by the authors that the approach could potentially be generalized to other disease states and immunological phenotypes. In a later analysis, HLA-associated TCR beta chains were found to be more clonally expanded and to have lower generation probabilities than equally common non-associated chains. A group of highly shared sequence variants was considered likely to be a technical artifact of the sequencing pipeline. The study gave a list of some 150 TCR beta chains associated with cytomegalovirus. In a later analysis, several top co-occurrence clusters were reported to appear linked to parvovirus B19, influenza, CMV and Epstein-Barr virus. A further reported finding was that TCR beta sequences accurately predicted the HLA-A and HLA-B alleles for most subjects in the first cohort. At a false discovery rate of 0.05, a later analysis linked some 17,000 TCR beta sequences to specific HLA alleles. A later genetic analysis reported fewer N-insertions in productive TCRs among donors in an Asian-associated ancestry cluster than the approximately 700-donor mean. HLA typing was unavailable for some donors at each locus, so association tests used only the typed subset. Correlated functional status among segregating V segments might be attributable to linkage disequilibrium, but an unknown experimental factor could not be ruled out. Some IMGT-functional V segments, including TRBV6-2 and TRBV6-3, could not be told apart with the 87-base-pair reads, so those segments were excluded. An earlier analysis of approximately 600 of the donors showed that most TCR beta V segments appeared in productive rearrangements either about 87% or about 30% of the time, which broadly matched IMGT annotations. Because counts were too low, approximately 18 rarely observed V segments, including chromosome 9 orphons, were excluded from the earlier analysis of under 650 of the donors. In a later analysis, TCR association rates were found to vary across HLA loci, with the most associated TCRs seen for DRB1 alleles and the fewest for HLA-C alleles. A later genetic analysis associated a missense DCLRE1C variant with V-gene and J-gene trimming of TCR beta chains, and an independent cohort replicated the association. Cytomegalovirus status was reported to be diagnosed by the classifier with high specificity and sensitivity in both the original and validation cohorts. CMV serostatus was the only immune exposure information available for the cohort. A later analysis found that most CMV-associated TCR beta chains appeared HLA-restricted, with HLA associations seemingly driven largely by CMV exposure. Strong co-occurrence of HLA alleles, especially DR and DQ, made assigning TCR associations to individual alleles difficult. Most TCR sequences were seen in very few donors, while some public TCRs were found in many individuals.

Libraries were built with the immunoSEQ multiplex PCR assay. For the multiplex PCR, a mixture combining 60 forward primers for TCR Vbeta segments and 13 reverse primers for TCR Jbeta segments was used. A multiplex PCR assay on genomic DNA amplified the CDR3 region of rearranged TCR beta genes. The Illumina HiSeq System was used to sequence the amplified TCR beta libraries as 87-base-pair reads. Per the authors' processing: A later analysis tallied around 82 million unique TCR beta chains across the approximately 670 repertoires, and 10 million to 11 million of those chains were shared by two or more donors. A nearest-neighbor algorithm error-corrected the raw reads and collapsed the reads into unique sequences, merging closely related sequences to remove PCR and sequencing errors. To assign V, D and J gene segments, CDR3 sequences were aligned to IMGT reference sequences. Each retained sequence needed at least a six-nucleotide match to both a V gene segment and a J gene segment. Rearrangements were classified as productive when the CDR3 lacked stop codons and remained in frame with V and J, and all other rearrangements were classified as non-productive. CDR3 was defined by IMGT convention, running from the second conserved V-encoded cysteine to the conserved J-encoded phenylalanine. In an earlier analysis of around 600 of the donors, sequences lacking an unambiguous match to a single V gene segment were excluded. An earlier analysis of a few hundred of the donors classified V segments as functional when productive rearrangements were above 56.7% and as segregating when the standard deviation between donors was above 5%. A statistical classification framework was developed to diagnose cytomegalovirus status using the catalog of TCR beta chain sequences. A later analysis assigned V and J genes by comparing TCR nucleotide sequences with IMGT/GENE-DB human TR gene sequences. A later analysis assigned CDR3 sequences and most-parsimonious VDJ recombination scenarios with the TCRdist pipeline. A later analysis defined each TCR beta chain by its CDR3 amino acid sequence plus V-gene family, and excluded reads lacking a unique V-gene family. A later analysis removed over 500 highly shared, low-generation-probability nucleotide sequences to deal with suspected cross-contamination and a sequencing artifact. A later analysis calculated a clonal expansion index for each public chain from normalized within-repertoire ranks of inferred template counts. In a later analysis, generation probabilities were computed using a VDJ recombination model fitted to out-of-frame rearrangements, and the results were checked against IGoR. In a later analysis, hypergeometric tests were used to score TCR-TCR, TCR-HLA and TCR-CMV co-occurrence, with a repertoire-size bias correction applied to TCR pairs. False discovery rates were estimated in a later analysis by permuting HLA or CMV assignments 20 times. In a later analysis, co-occurring TCRs were grouped using DBSCAN, and TCRdist sequence similarity was added for clustering within HLA-allele-positive subsets. Repertoires with fewer than 30,000 or more than 120,000 public chains were left out of co-occurrence clustering, as were about five repertoires with anomalous nucleotide sharing. This is the immuneACCESS table as TCRdb keeps it, with only in-frame sequences that have V and J called. A part of the clones is gone; compared with another copy, unresolved V genes explain less than half, and the rest is unexplained. The DNA gave D and trimming, while V, J and clone size come from that table. The sample table records tens of thousands of clones; about 87% of these occur just once. 2.3% of the sample lies in the top ten.

A remark on this clone: Its antigen is not yet known. No quality values exist for individual bases; no much larger clone is one base distant.

The cohort was made up of about 670 healthy bone marrow donors. At the time of sampling, every cohort member was nominally healthy, though immune exposures that went unrecorded were likely present. The donor was CMV seronegative and was included in the group of about 350 seronegative cohort members. Each donor provided a peripheral blood sample, and peripheral blood mononuclear cells were used for TCR beta sequencing. The Qiagen DNeasy Blood Extraction Kit was used to extract genomic DNA from the blood cell samples. Germline trimming amounts to 4 bases on V and 4 bases on J, with 4 as the count of junction bases outside the gene matches. Per the germline V gene (reference sequence), SGHNT is the CDR1 and YYREEE is the CDR2. The CDR3 holds 14 amino acids from the cysteine to the phenylalanine. CDR3 DNA only is kept here, 42 bases in frame from base 1.

The source is a man aged 18 to 29 in good health and CMV-seronegative. The sequence is built from TRBV5-4 and TRBJ2-5, with 10 junctional bases fitting TRBD2. Sequencing input: PBMCs. CDR3 reads: CASSIAGGGETQYF. In nucleotide form, the sequence is TGTGCCAGCAGCATAGCGGGAGGCGGAGAGACCCAGTACTTC.